The entry that follows covers one TCR beta chain sequence. Which antigen it targets is not known. This specimen belongs to a study of cytomegalovirus exposure and HLA in healthy donors (dated by TCRdb to between 2016 and 2019). Concerning the study at large: An earlier analysis of a few hundred of the donors reported approximately 300 Gb of sequence data and 95 million to 140 million unique TCR beta sequences obtained from around 190 million T cells. An early release covering around 630 HLA-typed donors comprised around 300 gigabases of sequencing data and 85 million to 100 million unique TCR sequences. The genetic ancestry cluster associated with self-reported Caucasian donors included about four fifths of the 300 to 450 genotyped donors. The study was designed to test whether signatures of past pathogen exposure could be identified by cataloging public T cell receptors. The T cell repertoires of several hundred subjects were profiled by immunosequencing and related to cytomegalovirus serostatus. Along with the approximately 650-subject first cohort, a separate validation cohort of 120 different subjects was used. To predict cytomegalovirus infection status, the study brought together high-throughput TCR immunosequencing, statistical association of individual TCRs with disease status, and machine learning. A later analysis re-examined previously published TCR beta repertoires from several hundred donors and added high-resolution HLA genotyping to investigate patterns of TCR occurrence. Rather than using new phenotypic data, the later analysis identified candidate immune exposures from TCR beta sequences and from how often those sequences occurred across donors. An earlier analysis of more than 450 of the donors used high-throughput TCR beta sequencing to judge whether each TCR beta V gene segment behaved as functional or pseudogenic. Donor age, sex, ethnicity and CMV serostatus were compiled together with the repertoire data. A later genetic analysis used genome-wide SNP genotypes for about 65% of the roughly 700 donors, treating that subset as a discovery cohort. Every repertoire in the discovery cohort had been generated on one and the same sequencing platform. Class I and class II HLA loci were covered by the typing at four-digit resolution. The number of typed donors differed by locus: about 620-640 for A, B, C, DRB1 and DQB1; 522 for DQA1; around 580 for DPA1; and about 450 for DPB1. Because of strong linkage in the cohort, four or five DR-DQ haplotypes were treated as single units for association and clustering. Among about 400 genotyped donors of the cohort, an average of roughly 230,000 unique TCR beta nucleotide sequences was sequenced per donor, of which approximately 18% were non-productive. Broader findings and caveats from the paper: Most CMV-associated TCR beta chains appeared to be HLA-restricted in a later analysis, and the HLA associations seemed to be driven largely by CMV exposure. Some IMGT-functional V segments, including TRBV6-2 and TRBV6-3, could not be distinguished by the 87-base-pair reads and were therefore excluded. Compared with the approximately 720-donor mean, donors in an Asian-associated ancestry cluster had fewer N-insertions in productive TCRs, according to a later genetic analysis. An earlier analysis of approximately 500 of the donors showed that most TCR beta V segments appeared in productive rearrangements either about 87% or about 30% of the time, which broadly matched IMGT annotations. A group of highly shared sequence variants was considered likely to be a technical artifact of the sequencing pipeline. Linkage disequilibrium might explain the correlated functional status among segregating V segments, but an unknown experimental factor could not be excluded. In both the original and validation cohorts, the classifier was reported to diagnose cytomegalovirus status with high specificity and sensitivity. Only TCR beta chains were sequenced in this cohort, and the absence of alpha or paired-chain data limited detectable features. The only immune exposure information available for the cohort was CMV serostatus. In a later analysis, 15,000 to 20,000 TCR beta sequences were associated with specific HLA alleles at a false discovery rate of 0.05. A later analysis reported that several top co-occurrence clusters appeared linked to parvovirus B19, influenza, CMV and Epstein-Barr virus. A further reported finding was that TCR beta sequences accurately predicted the HLA-A and HLA-B alleles for most subjects in the first cohort. When HLA alleles, especially DR and DQ, strongly co-occurred, TCR associations were difficult to assign to individual alleles. In a later analysis, the rate of TCR association differed among HLA loci, with DRB1 alleles having the most associated TCRs and HLA-C alleles having the fewest. Presence/absence analyses assumed roughly uniform sequencing depth across donors, an assumption that may not hold. A later analysis found that HLA-associated TCR beta chains were more clonally expanded and had lower generation probabilities than equally common non-associated chains. An association between a missense DCLRE1C variant and V-gene and J-gene trimming of TCR beta chains was found in a later genetic analysis and replicated in an independent cohort. The earlier analysis of 587 of the donors excluded approximately 15 rarely observed V segments, including chromosome 9 orphons, because counts were too low. While some public TCRs were present in many individuals, most TCR sequences turned up only very rarely across donors. Because some donors lacked HLA typing at each locus, the association tests relied only on the typed subset. The study gave a list of some 150 TCR beta chains associated with cytomegalovirus. The authors suggested that the approach could potentially be generalized to other disease states and immunological phenotypes. Three of the identified cytomegalovirus-associated TCR beta chains were confirmed in vitro to be specific for cytomegalovirus antigens.

The CDR3, from cysteine to phenylalanine, totals 13 residues. Left in the record is the CDR3 DNA by itself, 39 bases read in frame from the first base. V is pared back by 3 bases and J by 4 bases, with 6 bases lying between the germline termini. CDR1 MDHEN and CDR2 SYDVKM were looked up in the germline V gene. The method was the immunoSEQ multiplex PCR assay. For the multiplex PCR, a mixture combining 60 forward primers for TCR Vbeta segments and 13 reverse primers for TCR Jbeta segments was used. The CDR3 region of rearranged TCR beta genes was amplified from genomic DNA with a multiplex PCR assay. The Illumina HiSeq System was used to sequence the amplified TCR beta libraries as 87-base-pair reads. Under the source paper's analysis protocol: A later analysis tallied roughly 78 million unique TCR beta chains across the 550 to 850 repertoires, and approximately 11 million of those chains were shared by two or more donors. A nearest-neighbor algorithm error-corrected the raw reads and collapsed the reads into unique sequences, merging closely related sequences to remove PCR and sequencing errors. CDR3 sequences were aligned to IMGT reference sequences to assign V, D and J gene segments. For a sequence to be retained, a match of at least six nucleotides was required to both a V gene segment and a J gene segment. Rearrangements were classified as productive when the CDR3 lacked stop codons and remained in frame with V and J, and all other rearrangements were classified as non-productive. Following IMGT convention, CDR3 was defined as the stretch from the second conserved V-encoded cysteine up to the conserved J-encoded phenylalanine. Sequences without an unambiguous match to a single V gene segment were excluded from the earlier analysis of over 500 of the donors. In an earlier analysis of a few hundred of the donors, V segments were called functional above 56.7% productive rearrangements and were called segregating when the between-donor standard deviation exceeded 5%. A statistical classification framework was built for diagnosing cytomegalovirus status from the catalog of TCR beta chain sequences. V and J gene assignment, in a later analysis, came from comparing TCR nucleotide sequences with IMGT/GENE-DB human TR gene sequences. In a later analysis, CDR3 sequences and most-parsimonious VDJ recombination scenarios were assigned using the TCRdist pipeline. In a later analysis, each TCR beta chain was defined by its CDR3 amino acid sequence together with its V-gene family, and reads without a unique V-gene family were excluded. A later analysis removed 550 to 700 highly shared, low-generation-probability nucleotide sequences to deal with suspected cross-contamination and a sequencing artifact. In a later analysis, a clonal expansion index for each public chain was calculated from normalized within-repertoire ranks of inferred template counts. In a later analysis, generation probabilities were computed with a VDJ recombination model fitted to out-of-frame rearrangements, and the resulting probabilities were checked against IGoR. A later analysis scored TCR-TCR, TCR-HLA and TCR-CMV co-occurrence with hypergeometric tests, applying a repertoire-size bias correction to TCR pairs. False discovery rates were estimated in a later analysis by permuting HLA or CMV assignments 20 times. In a later analysis, co-occurring TCRs were grouped using DBSCAN, and TCRdist sequence similarity was added for clustering within HLA-allele-positive subsets. Repertoires with fewer than 30,000 or more than 120,000 public chains, plus five repertoires with anomalous nucleotide sharing, were excluded from co-occurrence clustering. This is the immuneACCESS table as TCRdb keeps it, with only in-frame sequences that have V and J called. A part of the clones is gone; compared with another copy, unresolved V genes explain less than half, and the rest is unexplained. The V and J calls and the clone size are those of that table, but D and trimming were determined from the DNA. The sample table on file contains 150,000 or so clones. In total, the top ten clones hold approximately 1.5% of the sample.

The cohort was made up of approximately 700 healthy bone marrow donors. All cohort members were sampled while nominally healthy, although unrecorded immune exposures were likely present. The donor was CMV seronegative and was included in the group of under 450 seronegative cohort members. A peripheral blood sample was provided by each donor, and peripheral blood mononuclear cells were used for TCR beta sequencing. The Qiagen DNeasy Blood Extraction Kit was used to extract genomic DNA from the blood cell samples. This TCR derives from a woman aged 45-65 years in good health and CMV-seronegative. The sample consisted of PBMCs. The chain couples TRBV28 to TRBJ1-4, with the identity of the D gene unclear. The CDR3 reads as follows: CASSFGINEKLFF. In nucleotide form, the sequence is TGTGCCAGCAGTTTCGGGATTAATGAAAAACTGTTTTTT. The full variable domain, completed from the reference TRBV28 and TRBJ1-4 proteins outside the CDR3, reads DVKVTQSSRYLVKRTGEKVFLECVQDMDHENMFWYRQDPGLGLRLIYFSYDVKMKEKGDIPEGYSVSREKKERFSLILESASTNQTSMYLCASSFGINEKLFFGSGTQLSVL.